This is a list of T cell receptor beta chains from one sample in a study of T-cell memory formation after mild COVID-19. MiXCR, applied by TCRdb to the 5' RACE reads, yields one record per CDR3 protein. The sample includes 84,000 or so distinct CDR3 sequences, about 15% of them seen just once. Material: PBMCs or a T cell subset sorted from them (not recorded which). The receptor set was obtained from an adult woman who had mild COVID-19 (a few samples of this study predate the infection). Cell type and time point are not known. The CDR3 runs from the conserved cysteine through the conserved F or W. Each record gives: V gene, J gene, CDR3 protein.

V gene: TRBV27; J gene: TRBJ1-5; CDR3 protein: CASSPTESNQPQHF
V gene: TRBV23-1; J gene: TRBJ2-5; CDR3 protein: CASSAQNRDGETQYF
V gene: TRBV29-1; J gene: TRBJ2-7; CDR3 protein: CSVFSPGSYEQYF
V gene: TRBV5-6; J gene: TRBJ2-1; CDR3 protein: CASSPDYYNEQFF
V gene: TRBV11-2; J gene: TRBJ1-1; CDR3 protein: CASSPPGSRLEAFF
V gene: TRBV5-5; J gene: TRBJ2-1; CDR3 protein: CASSTLPGNNEQFF
V gene: TRBV20-1; J gene: TRBJ2-2; CDR3 protein: CSARDGRENGELFF
V gene: TRBV7-9; J gene: TRBJ2-3; CDR3 protein: CASTLTDTQYF
V gene: TRBV6-6; J gene: TRBJ1-2; CDR3 protein: CALQGLDGYTF
V gene: TRBV29-1; J gene: TRBJ2-2; CDR3 protein: CSATGTPYTGEPFF
V gene: TRBV25-1; J gene: TRBJ2-7; CDR3 protein: CASSDAGRSGYEQYF
V gene: TRBV9; J gene: TRBJ2-1; CDR3 protein: CASSVAEGPEQFF
V gene: TRBV29-1; J gene: TRBJ2-7; CDR3 protein: CSVADTGLSYEQYF
V gene: TRBV24-1; J gene: TRBJ2-5; CDR3 protein: CATREAQGAGETQYF
V gene: TRBV15; J gene: TRBJ1-1; CDR3 protein: CATTPRGNTEAFF
V gene: TRBV20-1; J gene: TRBJ2-5; CDR3 protein: CSAKFRRSGGLAGGKVQETQYF
V gene: TRBV4-2; J gene: TRBJ2-2; CDR3 protein: CASSGDRDRNTGELFF
V gene: TRBV12-3/TRBV12-4; J gene: TRBJ2-7; CDR3 protein: CASSLRAAYEQYF
V gene: TRBV11-2; J gene: TRBJ2-1; CDR3 protein: CASSLEVDSHNEQFF
V gene: TRBV19; J gene: TRBJ2-5; CDR3 protein: CASSDRVQETQYF
V gene: TRBV12-3/TRBV12-4; J gene: TRBJ2-3; CDR3 protein: CASSTHDPRGTDTQYF
V gene: TRBV12-3/TRBV12-4; J gene: TRBJ2-7; CDR3 protein: CASSLRFSYEQYF
V gene: TRBV12-3/TRBV12-4; J gene: TRBJ2-5; CDR3 protein: CASSPESGETQYF
V gene: TRBV7-9; J gene: TRBJ1-1; CDR3 protein: CASSPQPGQGNTEAFF
V gene: TRBV6-5; J gene: TRBJ2-7; CDR3 protein: CASSYSSDRRGQVQYF
V gene: TRBV12-3/TRBV12-4; J gene: TRBJ2-7; CDR3 protein: CASGPPYEQYF
V gene: TRBV4-1; J gene: TRBJ1-1; CDR3 protein: CASSQDSHTASRTEAFF
V gene: TRBV19; J gene: TRBJ2-4; CDR3 protein: CASSPRPIHLNIQYF
V gene: TRBV20-1; J gene: TRBJ2-7; CDR3 protein: CSARDFTGTSGNYEQYF
V gene: TRBV20-1; J gene: TRBJ2-7; CDR3 protein: CSANPTGIVSYEQYF
V gene: TRBV20-1; J gene: TRBJ1-1; CDR3 protein: CSVPAPRLPEAFF
V gene: TRBV12-5; J gene: TRBJ2-1; CDR3 protein: CASGLVNSLGTGEYNEQFF
V gene: TRBV6-5; J gene: TRBJ2-4; CDR3 protein: CASGALGDIQYF
V gene: TRBV5-1; J gene: TRBJ2-7; CDR3 protein: CASSSGVGNYEQYF
V gene: TRBV6-6; J gene: TRBJ2-1; CDR3 protein: CASSYPRLAGGVHEQFF
V gene: TRBV7-8; J gene: TRBJ2-7; CDR3 protein: CASSLVGEIEQYF
V gene: TRBV15; J gene: TRBJ2-2; CDR3 protein: CATGSRINTGELFF
V gene: TRBV4-3; J gene: TRBJ1-2; CDR3 protein: CASSQDLETGGTREPGYTF
V gene: TRBV9; J gene: TRBJ2-1; CDR3 protein: CASSGHIRQDEQFF
V gene: TRBV7-9; J gene: TRBJ1-1; CDR3 protein: CASSLPSQTEAFF
V gene: TRBV24-1; J gene: TRBJ2-5; CDR3 protein: CATSDSYYF
V gene: TRBV9; J gene: TRBJ2-3; CDR3 protein: CASSVQGPHTDTQYF
V gene: TRBV6-6; J gene: TRBJ1-3; CDR3 protein: CASSYAHRAVSSGNTIYF
V gene: TRBV6-5; J gene: TRBJ1-2; CDR3 protein: CASRPRGSNYGYTF
V gene: TRBV7-6; J gene: TRBJ2-1; CDR3 protein: CASSLYWSPPDNEQFF
V gene: TRBV12-3/TRBV12-4; J gene: TRBJ1-1; CDR3 protein: CASSFGRITEAFF
V gene: TRBV12-5; J gene: TRBJ2-5; CDR3 protein: CASGLGTSGGETQYF
V gene: TRBV12-3/TRBV12-4; J gene: TRBJ1-1; CDR3 protein: CASSLTRGGTEAFF
V gene: TRBV6-2/TRBV6-3; J gene: TRBJ2-1; CDR3 protein: CASSYRTGPYNEQFF
V gene: TRBV4-3; J gene: TRBJ2-1; CDR3 protein: CASSQVAAAPAEQFF
V gene: TRBV4-2; J gene: TRBJ1-5; CDR3 protein: CASSQESAAARQPQHF
V gene: TRBV25-1; J gene: TRBJ2-5; CDR3 protein: CASSEFSQKMETQYF
V gene: TRBV7-8; J gene: TRBJ1-6; CDR3 protein: CASSPQGDRPNSPLHF
V gene: TRBV11-2; J gene: TRBJ2-5; CDR3 protein: CASSLAETQYF
V gene: TRBV27; J gene: TRBJ2-7; CDR3 protein: CASSRTAGEQYF
V gene: TRBV5-1; J gene: TRBJ1-1; CDR3 protein: CASSQHDRVPTEAFF
V gene: TRBV5-5; J gene: TRBJ1-2; CDR3 protein: CASSLVFVDRTNYGYTF
V gene: TRBV5-6; J gene: TRBJ2-1; CDR3 protein: CASSLGGASYNEQFF